This T cell receptor (beta chain) was captured by sequencing in a study of blood T cell repertoires in COVID-19. The wider study: PBMCs, B-cell-depleted T cells, or T cells were the source of the cDNA or gDNA that made up the material.

Looked up from germline, CDR1 is LNHDA and CDR2 is SQIVND (reference sequence). This CDR3 has 13 residues. V lost 6 bases and J lost 6, with 11 bases in between. In the original processing: From reference gene primer amplification, estimates of nucleated cell counts were derived. TCRdb keeps only in-frame clones here, not all; method: immunoSEQ multiplex PCR. The DNA gave D and trimming, while V, J and clone size come from that table. The table has 90,000 to 120,000 clones, roughly 89% seen once; the top ten hold roughly 4.6%. The origin of this receptor is a human donor in a cohort sampled during active COVID-19. The chain combines TRBV19 with TRBJ2-2, with a tentative D call TRBD1 (7 bases). Sequencing used peripheral blood. As DNA, the CDR3 is TGTGCCAGTAGGGCAGGGGGGCCCGGGGAGCTGTTTTTT. It translates to CASRAGGPGELFF.